Presented here are 11 T cell receptor beta chains from one specimen sequenced in a study of T cell repertoires in aging, cancer and after chemotherapy. TRB rearrangements spanning V, D and J were amplified using mixed TRB-A/B primers. MiXCR, applied by TCRdb to the multiplex PCR reads, yields one record per CDR3 protein. The sample has thousands of distinct CDR3 sequences; roughly a quarter are singletons. TCR beta rearrangements were amplified from peripheral blood genomic DNA. Sequenced sample: blood. The receptors shown here come from a human donor in good health.

In this sample, this clonotype is medium-sized (0.01 to 0.1%). Sequence at one end of the junction differs from germline and may be a read error. CDR3 DNA: TGTGCCAGCAGATTGGGACTAGCGGGAGAACCAGATACGCAGTATTTT. Translating gives CASRLGLAGEPDTQYF. The chain uses TRBV5-4 and TRBJ2-3; 14 positions agree with TRBD2. Per the germline V gene, CDR1 is SGHNT and CDR2 is YYREEE (reference sequence). The CDR3 runs 16 residues.

The chain employs TRBV14 and TRBJ2-7; D remains unclear. Looked up from germline, CDR1 is SGHDN and CDR2 is FVKESK. This CDR3 has 12 residues. V lost 5 bases and J lost 3, with 8 bases in between. CDR3 in DNA: TGTGCCAGCAGCGCCCTTAACTACGAGCAGTACTTC. The encoded protein is CASSALNYEQYF.

This clonotype was seen only a few times. The chain joins TRBV28 to TRBJ1-4; 11 bases match TRBD1. The CDR3 spans 15 residues. Germline CDR1 is MDHEN and CDR2 is SYDVKM. With 3 bases clipped from V and 3 bases from J, the junction kept 0 bases outside the gene matches. Here the CDR3 DNA reads TGTGCCAGCAGTTTGGGACAGGGGGCTAATGAAAAACTGTTTTTT. It translates to CASSLGQGANEKLFF.

Of note for this clonotype: This may be a read error: a much more frequent sequence differs by one nucleotide. This chain joins TRBV15 and TRBJ2-7; TRBD2 aligns across 7 bases. Per the germline V gene, CDR1 is LNHNV and CDR2 is YYDKDF (reference sequence). V lost 4 bases to trimming and J lost 2 bases; unmatched junction nucleotides: 11. CDR3 length: 16 residues. The CDR3 protein is CATSTSGGARPYEQYF. The CDR3 DNA reads TGTGCCACCAGCACCTCGGGGGGAGCTAGACCCTACGAGCAGTACTTC.

V and J are TRBV6-2 or TRBV6-3 and TRBJ2-3, with 13 bases identical to TRBD2. CDR1 is MNHEY, CDR2 SVGEGT, per germline. The CDR3 has 17 amino acids. With V trimmed by 0 bases and J by 3 bases, 3 bases remained unmatched. The CDR3 loop reads CASSYSGTSGVTDTQYF. Written as DNA, the CDR3 is TGTGCCAGCAGTTACTCCGGGACTAGCGGGGTGACAGATACGCAGTATTTT.

Sample share makes this clonotype medium-sized. The V call is TRBV5-4, the J call TRBJ2-7; no clear D gene. Germline values: CDR1 SGHNT, CDR2 YYREEE (reference sequence). V lost 2 bases and J 3 bases, leaving 9 bases between the germline ends. This CDR3 is built from 13 residues. CDR3 region: CASSFPPSYEQYF. CDR3 sequence (DNA): TGTGCCAGCAGCTTCCCCCCCAGCTACGAGCAGTACTTC.

In its sample, this clonotype ranks as medium-sized (0.01 to 0.1%). The chain couples TRBV19 to TRBJ1-2, with D unresolved. Germline V gives CDR1 LNHDA, CDR2 SQIVND (reference sequence). With 0 bases removed from V and 5 bases from J, the gap between germline ends came to 4 bases. The CDR3 spans 12 residues. DNA of the CDR3: TGTGCCAGTAGTATAGAAGGTTATGGCTACACCTTC. The encoded protein is CASSIEGYGYTF.

The table lists this clonotype with a few counts. The V and J genes are TRBV6-2 or TRBV6-3 and TRBJ1-5, with 10 bases aligning to TRBD1. J gave up 13 bases and V 4 bases, and 13 bases lay outside the gene matches. The CDR3 is 15 amino acids. The germline V gene has CDR1 MNHEY and CDR2 SVGEGT. The DNA for the CDR3 is TGTGCCAGCAGTTTCCTCCTCCGACCGGGACAGGGGCAGCATTTT. Translation gives CASSFLLRPGQGQHF.

The chain links TRBV20-1 to TRBJ1-1, with no clear D. The CDR3 loop spans 14 amino acids. Looked up from germline, CDR1 is DFQATT and CDR2 is SNEGSKA (reference sequence). Trimming left V 2 bases short and J 6 bases short, with 16 bases between. The chain's CDR3 is CSARLLGVQSEAFF. Here the CDR3 DNA reads TGCAGTGCTAGACTTCTCGGGGTACAGTCTGAAGCTTTCTTT.

The chain uses TRBV12-3 or TRBV12-4 and TRBJ2-6, with a possible D match to TRBD1 (6 bases). There are 16 residues in the CDR3. Deletions cut 5 bases from V and 3 bases from J, with 14 bases between. CDR3 sequence reads: CASSGQPVFGANVLTF. DNA of the CDR3: TGTGCCAGCAGTGGACAGCCGGTTTTTGGGGCCAACGTCCTGACTTTC.

The chain joins TRBV7-9 to TRBJ2-2; 10 positions match TRBD2. The CDR3 runs 19 residues. Looked up from germline, CDR1 is SEHNR and CDR2 is FQNEAQ (reference sequence). V lost 4 bases and J lost 3; bases outside the gene matches: 14. The CDR3 sequence: CASSSSWASGGQHTGELFF. In DNA, the CDR3 is TGTGCCAGCAGCTCCTCCTGGGCTAGCGGGGGCCAACACACCGGGGAGCTGTTTTTT.